This TCR beta chain is drawn from a study of beta chain features in type 1 diabetes. This clone occurred a few times. Its specificity is unknown. Germline CDR1 and CDR2: LNHDA and SQIVND (reference sequence). The ends lost 0 bases at V and 9 bases at J; junction bases unmatched: 14. The CDR3 sequence is 19 residues long. General study points: In every one of the four CD4+ subsets, TCRB CDR3s were moderately but significantly shorter in Type 1 diabetes patients.

Every isolated RNA sample was fully reverse transcribed, so sequencing captured expressed TCRB transcripts. Repertoires were generated with immunoSEQ multiplex PCR, while TCRdb's copy carries only in-frame clones and drops some. The data contain roughly 400,000 clones, 9.6% of them seen just once; the ten biggest clones take up about 0.64%. The J gene is TRBJ2-1, the V gene TRBV19, with 13 bases matching TRBD2. The clonotype comes from a man between 25 and 39 years old with type 1 diabetes. Specimen: central memory CD4+ T cells from blood. CDR3 bases: TGTGCCAGTAGTATAGATGGGGGTTGGACTAGCGGGAGCGCGGTTGAGCAGTTCTTC. Its translation: CASSIDGGWTSGSAVEQFF.